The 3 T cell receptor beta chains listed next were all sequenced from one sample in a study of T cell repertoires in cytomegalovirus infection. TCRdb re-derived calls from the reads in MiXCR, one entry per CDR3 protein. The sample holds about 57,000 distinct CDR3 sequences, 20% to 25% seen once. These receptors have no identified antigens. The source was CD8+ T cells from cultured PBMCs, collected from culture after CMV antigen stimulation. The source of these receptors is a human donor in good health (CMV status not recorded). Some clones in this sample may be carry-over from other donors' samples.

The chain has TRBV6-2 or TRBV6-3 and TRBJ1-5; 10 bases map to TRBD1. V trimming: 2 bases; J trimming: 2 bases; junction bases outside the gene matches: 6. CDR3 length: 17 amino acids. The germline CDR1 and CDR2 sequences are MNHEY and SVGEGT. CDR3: CASSYKKTGGGNQPQHF. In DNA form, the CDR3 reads TGTGCCAGCAGTTACAAGAAGACAGGGGGCGGCAATCAGCCCCAGCATTTT.

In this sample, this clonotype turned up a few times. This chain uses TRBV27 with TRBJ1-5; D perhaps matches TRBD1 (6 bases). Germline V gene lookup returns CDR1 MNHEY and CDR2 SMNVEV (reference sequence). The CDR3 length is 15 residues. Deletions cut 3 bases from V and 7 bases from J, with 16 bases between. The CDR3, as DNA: TGTGCCAGCAGTTTGTATGGGGGCGCAGGGCAGCCCCAGCATTTT. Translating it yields CASSLYGGAGQPQHF.

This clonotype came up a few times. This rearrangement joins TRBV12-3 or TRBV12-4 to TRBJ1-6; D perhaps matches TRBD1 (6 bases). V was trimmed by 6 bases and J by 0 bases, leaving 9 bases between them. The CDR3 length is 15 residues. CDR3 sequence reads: CASRADSSYNSPLHF. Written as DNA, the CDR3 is TGTGCCAGCAGGGCGGACAGCTCCTATAATTCACCCCTCCACTTT.